These 28 T cell receptor beta chains share one sample of origin, sequenced in a study of cytomegalovirus exposure and HLA in healthy donors. PCR employed 60 Vbeta and 13 Jbeta primers. The table came from immunoSEQ multiplex PCR; TCRdb's copy has only in-frame clones and leaves some out. The sample lists some 150,000 clones; approximately 80% were seen once. Material: PBMCs. The receptors here all came from a man aged 18 to 35 in good health and CMV-seropositive.

CDR3 sequence reads: CASSLGPGQGFYEQYF. The CDR3 coding sequence is TGTGCCAGCAGCTTAGGGCCGGGACAGGGTTTTTACGAGCAGTACTTC. This sequence joins TRBV11-2 and TRBJ2-7; 9 bases are shared with TRBD1. V was pared by 1 base and J by 4 bases, with 8 bases of the junction left unmatched. The germline V gene encodes CDR1 SGHAT and CDR2 FQNNGV. The CDR3 contains 16 residues.

The chain uses TRBV30 and TRBJ2-1; TRBD2 matches 12 bases. The CDR3 has 13 residues. Trimming took 2 bases from V and 15 from J; bases not matched to a gene: 8. Germline CDR1 reads GTSNPN; CDR2 reads SVGIG (reference sequence). This CDR3 reads CAWSPLTSGSMFF. For the CDR3, the DNA is TGTGCCTGGAGTCCCCTGACTAGCGGGAGTATGTTCTTC.

J is TRBJ1-3 and V is TRBV15; no definite D call. The V end was cut by 3 bases, the J end by 0 bases, with 9 bases between. This CDR3 is built from 15 residues. Germline V gives CDR1 LNHNV, CDR2 YYDKDF (reference sequence). In DNA, the CDR3 is TGTGCCACCAGCAGCCGACTGGTCTCTGGAAACACCATATATTTT. It yields the protein CATSSRLVSGNTIYF.

A few counts support this clone. The rearrangement links TRBV30 to TRBJ2-3, with D maybe TRBD1 (6 bases). The V gene's germline CDR1 is GTSNPN and CDR2 SVGIG (reference sequence). CDR3 length: 14 residues. The V end lost 4 bases, the J end lost 2 bases, and 13 bases lay between the germline ends. The chain's CDR3 is CAWTRVGATDTQYF. CDR3 DNA sequence: TGTGCCTGGACCAGGGTGGGGGCCACAGATACGCAGTATTTT. The entire variable domain, with the rest obtained from reference TRBV30 and TRBJ2-3, is as follows: SQTIHQWPATLVQPVGSPLSLECTVEGTSNPNLYWYRQAAGRGLQLLFYSVGIGQISSEVPQNLSASRPQDRQFILSSKKLLLSDSGFYLCAWTRVGATDTQYFGPGTRLTVL.

This clone came up a few times. Here the CDR3 reads CASSLAQGDTEAFF. The CDR3 DNA is TGTGCCAGCAGCTTAGCGCAGGGGGACACTGAAGCTTTCTTT. The rearrangement uses TRBV7-2 and TRBJ1-1, with 7 nucleotides matching TRBD1. This CDR3 comprises 14 residues. The ends lost 0 bases at V and 3 bases at J; junction bases unmatched: 1. The germline gives CDR1 SGHTA, CDR2 FQGNSA.

V and J are TRBV6-4 and TRBJ1-6; D is undetermined. Trimming stripped 0 bases from V and 9 bases from J, with 9 bases between. The CDR3 contains 14 residues. The germline gives CDR1 MRHNA, CDR2 SNTAGT. In DNA, the CDR3 is TGTGCCAGCAGTGACTCCCCCACAAGTTCACCCCTCCACTTT. Its protein product is CASSDSPTSSPLHF.

This clone was picked up one time. V and J are TRBV15 and TRBJ2-7, with 8 nucleotides matching TRBD2. Trimming took 0 bases from V and 3 from J; bases not matched to a gene: 4. Germline CDR1 reads LNHNV; CDR2 reads YYDKDF (reference sequence). The CDR3 runs to 15 residues. The CDR3 DNA reads TGTGCCACCAGCAGAGATTCGCTAGCGGGCTACGAGCAGTACTTC. Translation: CATSRDSLAGYEQYF.

This rearrangement joins TRBV5-4 to TRBJ2-7; perhaps TRBD2 as D (5 bases). Germline CDR1 and CDR2: SGHNT and YYREEE (reference sequence). The V gene lost 5 bases and the J gene lost 0 bases, with 15 bases spanning the gap. The CDR3 has 15 amino acids. This chain's CDR3 is CASSEGLEISYEQYF. The CDR3 region has the DNA TGTGCCAGCAGTGAAGGACTCGAGATCTCCTACGAGCAGTACTTC.

This clone was observed a few times. For the CDR3, the DNA is TGTGCCAGCAAACAGGGAGTTACACCCCTCCACTTT. Translation gives CASKQGVTPLHF. The V gene is TRBV25-1, the J gene TRBJ1-6; tentatively, D is TRBD1 (6 bases). Trimming left V 7 bases short and J 11 bases short, with 12 bases between. Germline CDR1 MGHDK, CDR2 SYGVNS. The CDR3 extends over 12 amino acids.

The chain has TRBV7-2 and TRBJ2-7; 8 bases map to TRBD1. The trim removed 1 base at V and 4 bases at J, leaving 3 bases unmatched. CDR3 length: 14 amino acids. Germline CDR1 and CDR2: SGHTA and FQGNSA. The CDR3 DNA is TGTGCCAGCAGCTTAGATACAGGGGGATACGAGCAGTACTTC. It is translated as CASSLDTGGYEQYF.

This clone has just one count. This chain connects TRBV18 to TRBJ2-5; 8 bases line up with TRBD1. The CDR3 sequence is 14 residues long. Trimming at V came to 6 bases and at J to 4 bases, leaving 7 bases not matched to a gene. The V gene's germline CDR1 is KGHSH and CDR2 LQKENI. DNA of the CDR3: TGTGCCAGCTCTCCAGACAGGGGTGGAGAGACCCAGTACTTC. Translation gives CASSPDRGGETQYF.

In its sample, this clone was seen a few times. V is TRBV19 and J is TRBJ2-1; 9 nucleotides match TRBD2. There are 15 residues in the CDR3. Germline CDR1 is LNHDA and CDR2 is SQIVND (reference sequence). V dropped 5 bases and J dropped 4; count of bases not matched to a gene: 6. The CDR3 is CASSPLAGYYNEQFF. DNA of the CDR3: TGTGCCAGTAGTCCACTAGCGGGTTATTACAATGAGCAGTTCTTC.

In this sample, this clone turned up once. J is TRBJ2-1 and V is TRBV12-5; unclear D gene. V lost 2 bases, J lost 6 bases, and 11 bases lay in between. The CDR3 covers 14 residues. CDR1 and CDR2 (germline): LGHNT, FRNRAP. CDR3 bases: TGTGCTAGTGGTTTGTTTCCAGGATCCAATGAGCAGTTCTTC. Translated: CASGLFPGSNEQFF.

The chain carries TRBV7-2 and TRBJ2-4, with D maybe TRBD2 (7 bases). The CDR3 length is 16 residues. The V end lost 6 bases, the J end lost 0 bases, and 15 bases lay between the germline ends. CDR1 is SGHTA, CDR2 FQGNSA, per germline. The CDR3: CASSYIGGAAKNIQYF. The CDR3 region has the DNA TGTGCCAGCAGTTATATAGGGGGGGCAGCCAAAAACATTCAGTACTTC. Combining the CDR3 with reference TRBV7-2 and TRBJ2-4 gives the whole variable domain GAGVSQSPSNKVTEKGKDVELRCDPISGHTALYWYRQSLGQGLEFLIYFQGNSAPDKSGLPSDRFSAERTGGSVSTLTIQRTQQEDSAVYLCASSYIGGAAKNIQYFGAGTRLSVL.

The V gene is TRBV4-3, the J gene TRBJ1-1, with D tentatively TRBD1 (6 bases). This CDR3 has 17 amino acids. The V end lost 2 bases, the J end lost 11 bases, and 27 bases lay between the germline ends. Germline lookup yields CDR1 LGHNA and CDR2 YSLEER. This chain's CDR3 is CASSQSTWRGGMDEAFF. Written as DNA, the CDR3 is TGCGCCAGCAGCCAAAGCACATGGCGTGGGGGCATGGACGAGGCTTTCTTT.

The V gene is TRBV5-1, the J gene TRBJ2-5; weak D call: TRBD1 (8 bases). Germline CDR1 SGHRS, CDR2 YFSETQ. The length of the CDR3 is 14 residues. Deletions cut 5 bases from V and 4 bases from J, with 15 bases between. CDR3 sequence (DNA): TGCGCCAGCAGACCAACAGGGGGGGGAGAGACCCAGTACTTC. Amino acid sequence: CASRPTGGGETQYF.

The V and J genes are TRBV27 and TRBJ2-1; 15 bases map to TRBD2. CDR3 length equals 18 residues. CDR1 and CDR2 (germline): MNHEY, SMNVEV (reference sequence). Unmatched junction bases numbered 14, after V lost 6 bases and J lost 8 bases. The CDR3 DNA reads TGTGCCAGCAGCATAGGGACTAGCGGGAGGAAGGGCTGGGATGAGCAGTTCTTC. This sequence encodes CASSIGTSGRKGWDEQFF.

V usage is TRBV5-1 and J usage is TRBJ1-1, with 7 bases identical to TRBD1. This CDR3 is 12 amino acids long. Germline V lookup: CDR1 SGHRS, CDR2 YFSETQ. With 5 bases clipped from V and 6 bases from J, the junction kept 4 bases outside the gene matches. The CDR3 DNA is TGCGCCAGCAGAACTCAGGGGGCTGAAGCTTTCTTT. It translates to CASRTQGAEAFF.

The chain combines TRBV5-1 with TRBJ2-7; 8 nucleotides line up with TRBD1. Germline values: CDR1 SGHRS, CDR2 YFSETQ. V gave up 0 bases and J gave up 7 bases; unmatched junction bases: 6. CDR3 length: 14 residues. The CDR3 DNA reads TGCGCCAGCAGCTTGGCCGGACAGGGCCCAGAGCAGTACTTC. Its translation: CASSLAGQGPEQYF. The full variable domain, rest sourced from reference TRBV5-1 and TRBJ2-7, is KAGVTQTPRYLIKTRGQQVTLSCSPISGHRSVSWYQQTPGQGLQFLFEYFSETQRNKGNFPGRFSGRQFSNSRSEMNVSTLELGDSALYLCASSLAGQGPEQYFGPGTRLTVT.

The chain couples TRBV7-9 to TRBJ1-6, with 11 positions matching TRBD1. In germline, CDR1 is SEHNR, CDR2 FQNEAQ (reference sequence). V lost 6 bases and J lost 7; bases outside the gene matches: 5. This CDR3 region has 15 residues. The CDR3 DNA is TGTGCCAGCAGGCAGGGACAGGGGGTAAATTCACCCCTCCACTTT. Its protein product is CASRQGQGVNSPLHF. The full variable domain, completed using reference TRBV7-9 and TRBJ1-6, is DTGVSQNPRHKITKRGQNVTFRCDPISEHNRLYWYRQTLGQGPEFLTYFQNEAQLEKSRLLSDRFSAERPKGSFSTLEIQRTEQGDSAMYLCASRQGQGVNSPLHFGNGTRLTVT.

V and J are TRBV29-1 and TRBJ1-2; D unclear. This CDR3 comprises 11 residues. Looked up from germline, CDR1 is SQVTM and CDR2 is ANQGSEA. V lost 7 bases and J 4 bases, leaving 10 bases between the germline ends. CDR3 sequence: CSGLTVYGYTF. CDR3 DNA sequence: TGCAGCGGCCTAACAGTCTATGGCTACACCTTC.

There are a few counts of this clone. The V call is TRBV5-1, the J call TRBJ1-1; D is unresolved. Germline V lookup: CDR1 SGHRS, CDR2 YFSETQ. The CDR3 totals 14 residues. Between the trimmed V and J ends, which lost 0 bases and 1 base, there was a span of 7 bases. The CDR3 loop is CASSLGGSNTEAFF. In DNA, the CDR3 is TGCGCCAGCAGCTTGGGAGGGTCGAACACTGAAGCTTTCTTT. Using reference TRBV5-1 and TRBJ1-1 for the parts outside the CDR3, the full variable domain is KAGVTQTPRYLIKTRGQQVTLSCSPISGHRSVSWYQQTPGQGLQFLFEYFSETQRNKGNFPGRFSGRQFSNSRSEMNVSTLELGDSALYLCASSLGGSNTEAFFGQGTRLTVV.

The V gene is TRBV11-2, the J gene TRBJ2-7, with D hard to call. Per the germline V gene, CDR1 is SGHAT and CDR2 is FQNNGV. Trimming took 4 bases from V and 3 from J, leaving 13 bases between them. The CDR3 extends over 14 amino acids. CDR3 region: CASSSTEANYEQYF. The DNA for the CDR3 is TGTGCCAGCAGCTCAACTGAAGCCAACTACGAGCAGTACTTC.

The J gene is TRBJ1-2, the V gene TRBV30; tentative D call: TRBD1 (6 bases). Trimming removed 2 bases at V and 7 bases at J, with 8 bases between. CDR3 length equals 11 residues. CDR1 GTSNPN and CDR2 SVGIG come from the germline V gene (reference sequence). The CDR3 loop reads CAWSSGVGYTF. The CDR3 DNA is TGTGCCTGGAGTTCAGGGGTTGGCTACACCTTC.

This chain links TRBV4-3 with TRBJ1-2; D is possibly TRBD1 (6 bases). Germline CDR1 LGHNA, CDR2 YSLEER. V was clipped by 0 bases and J by 7 bases, with 15 bases between them. This CDR3 has 15 residues. CDR3 region: CASSQDLQGQLGYTF. CDR3 DNA sequence: TGCGCCAGCAGCCAAGATCTTCAGGGGCAGCTTGGCTACACCTTC.

The chain has TRBV25-1 and TRBJ1-5; 7 nucleotides align to TRBD1. CDR3 length equals 14 residues. The V and J ends lost 6 bases and 3 bases, in that order; junction bases with no gene match: 5. The germline CDR1 and CDR2 sequences are MGHDK and SYGVNS. The CDR3 sequence: CASRRDRHNQPQHF. Written as DNA, the CDR3 is TGTGCCAGCAGACGGGACAGACACAATCAGCCCCAGCATTTT.

The J gene is TRBJ2-7, the V gene TRBV6-1; D is perhaps TRBD2 (6 bases). CDR1 and CDR2 from the germline V gene are MNHNS and SASEGT. Trimming stripped 2 bases from V and 5 bases from J, with 13 bases between. The CDR3 sequence is 14 residues long. The DNA for the CDR3 is TGTGCCAGCAGTGAAACCAGGGAGGTCAACGAGCAGTACTTC. Translation: CASSETREVNEQYF.

The chain has TRBV14 and TRBJ1-1; no clear D. The V end was cut by 2 bases, the J end by 1 base, with 17 bases between. The CDR3 is 17 residues long. Germline loops: CDR1 SGHDN, CDR2 FVKESK. CDR3 sequence: CASSQLPPTAPNTEAFF. CDR3 in DNA: TGTGCCAGCAGCCAACTTCCCCCTACAGCTCCGAACACTGAAGCTTTCTTT.